This T cell receptor beta chain was identified in a study of blood T cell repertoires in COVID-19. Method: immunoSEQ multiplex PCR; TCRdb's copy keeps in-frame clones and lacks some. The sample records approximately 100,000 clones, 86% being singletons. Sequencing was carried out using PBMCs or T cells enriched from blood (not recorded which). The sequence came from a woman aged 45-65 years who had recovered from COVID-19.

The CDR3 loop is CASSYSGGSEKLFF. CDR3 sequence (DNA): TGTGCCAGCAGTTACTCAGGAGGGTCGGAAAAACTGTTTTTT. The rearrangement uses TRBV6-5 and TRBJ1-4; D is ambiguous. CDR1 MNHEY and CDR2 SVGAGI come from the germline V gene. CDR3 length equals 14 residues. Trimming took off 0 bases at V and 8 bases at J, with 10 bases between the two ends.